Each of the 9 T cell receptor beta chains below was sequenced from the same sample in a study of T cell repertoires in cytomegalovirus infection. TCRdb fed the reads into MiXCR, producing one record per CDR3 protein. The table shows 630,000 or so distinct CDR3 sequences, with 20% to 25% occurring only once. The specimen sequenced was CD8+ T cells from PBMCs. These receptors originate from a human donor in good health (CMV status not recorded). Some clones in this sample may be carry-over from other donors' samples.

J is TRBJ1-6 and V is TRBV7-2; D is perhaps TRBD1 (5 bases). The CDR3 has 14 amino acids. Per germline, CDR1 SGHTA and CDR2 FQGNSA. Between the trimmed V and J ends, which lost 10 bases and 6 bases, there was a span of 16 bases. CDR3 protein: CANTPEGLNSPLHF. The CDR3 region has the DNA TGTGCCAACACCCCCGAGGGGCTTAATTCACCCCTCCACTTT.

The chain has TRBV19 and TRBJ2-1, with D tentatively TRBD1 (5 bases). CDR1 LNHDA and CDR2 SQIVND come from the germline V gene (reference sequence). The CDR3 has 13 residues. V was cut by 2 bases and J by 5 bases, with 7 bases left in between. This chain's CDR3 is CASSIRQHNEQFF. The CDR3 nucleotides read TGTGCCAGTAGTATAAGACAGCACAATGAGCAGTTCTTC.

V and J are TRBV6-1 and TRBJ1-2, with D perhaps matching TRBD1 (6 bases). Between the trimmed V and J ends, which lost 5 bases and 6 bases, there was a span of 13 bases. The CDR3 has 13 amino acids. CDR1 and CDR2 from the germline V gene are MNHNS and SASEGT. CDR3 sequence reads: CASSTGQWNGYTF. The CDR3 DNA sequence: TGTGCCAGCAGTACCGGACAGTGGAATGGCTACACCTTC.

This clonotype came up many times. The CDR3 DNA reads TGTGCCAGCAGTAGGGGTTTAAGCTACGAGCAGTACTTC. It specifies CASSRGLSYEQYF. The chain uses TRBV25-1 and TRBJ2-7; possible D gene TRBD1, 5 bases. Trimming cost V 5 bases and J 3 bases, with 11 bases left between them. The germline CDR1 and CDR2 sequences are MGHDK and SYGVNS. The CDR3 loop spans 13 amino acids.

The V gene is TRBV5-5, the J gene TRBJ2-4; possibly TRBD1 or TRBD2 for D (5 bases each). Germline V gene data show CDR1 as SGHKS and CDR2 as YYEKEE (reference sequence). The V end was cut by 1 base, the J end by 0 bases, with 8 bases between. CDR3 length: 15 amino acids. Here the CDR3 reads CASSLTGLAKNIQYF. In DNA, the CDR3 is TGTGCCAGCAGCTTGACGGGGCTAGCCAAAAACATTCAGTACTTC.

The sample holds a few counts of this clonotype. The chain uses TRBV7-2 and TRBJ2-7; no firm D call. Trimming left V 3 bases short and J 2 bases short, with 14 bases between. Germline-derived CDR1 and CDR2 are SGHTA and FQGNSA. CDR3 length: 15 amino acids. This CDR3 is CASSFSGPLPYEQYF. The CDR3 DNA follows: TGTGCCAGCAGCTTTTCCGGGCCCCTACCCTACGAGCAGTACTTC.

This rearrangement joins TRBV4-1 to TRBJ2-1; D perhaps matches TRBD1 (7 bases). Per germline, CDR1 MGHRA and CDR2 YSYEKL. V was pared by 5 bases and J by 0 bases, with 11 bases between. The CDR3 covers 15 residues. The CDR3 nucleotides read TGCGCCAGCAGCGGGCGGGACAGCTCCTACAATGAGCAGTTCTTC. Translated: CASSGRDSSYNEQFF.

CDR3 in DNA: TGTGCCAGCTTCTTGCGGTCCCCTTATGGCTACACCTTC. The encoded protein is CASFLRSPYGYTF. This sequence joins TRBV28 and TRBJ1-2, with D hard to call. CDR1 is MDHEN, CDR2 SYDVKM, per germline. The CDR3 is 13 amino acids. Trimming took 8 bases from V and 5 from J, leaving 15 bases between them.

This clonotype was recorded a few times. The chain combines TRBV27 with TRBJ1-1; a weak D match, TRBD1 (5 bases). The germline CDR1 and CDR2 sequences are MNHEY and SMNVEV (reference sequence). Trimming shortened V by 1 base and J by 2 bases, and 17 bases separated the two germline ends. The CDR3 contains 17 residues. CDR3 coding DNA: TGTGCCAGCAGTTTATACCCTCAGGGCAGGAAAAACACTGAAGCTTTCTTT. Residues: CASSLYPQGRKNTEAFF.